The 17 T cell receptor beta chains presented below share a single source sample, sequenced in a study of T cells in Graves' hyperthyroidism and ophthalmopathy. It was RNA transcripts that yielded the amplified TCR beta CDR3 regions. In the first-round RT-PCR of the TCR CDR3, the HTBI primer set was used. TCRdb fed the multiplex PCR reads into MiXCR, producing one record per CDR3 protein. The sample lists hundreds of thousands of distinct CDR3 sequences; less than 15% were seen once. Sequenced material: blood. These receptors all stem from a woman aged 18-29 years with Graves' hyperthyroidism.

This clonotype has a count of ten or more. The rearrangement links TRBV6-2 or TRBV6-3 to TRBJ2-1, with D perhaps matching TRBD1 or TRBD2 (5 bases each). CDR1 and CDR2 from the germline V gene are MNHEY and SVGEGT. V was cut by 2 bases and J by 2 bases, with 13 bases left in between. This CDR3 region has 16 residues. Written as DNA, the CDR3 is TGTGCCAGCAGTTACAGACTACAGGTCGCCTACAATGAGCAGTTCTTC. Protein sequence: CASSYRLQVAYNEQFF.

This clonotype was counted only a few times. The chain uses TRBV7-2 and TRBJ2-7; perhaps TRBD2 as D (6 bases). Germline loops: CDR1 SGHTA, CDR2 FQGNSA. Deletions cut 8 bases from V and 0 bases from J, with 23 bases between. There are 17 residues in the CDR3. The CDR3 protein is CASRITSSLTSSYEQYF. The CDR3 nucleotides read TGTGCCAGCCGGATAACTAGCAGTTTAACGAGCTCCTACGAGCAGTACTTC.

The chain carries TRBV7-2 and TRBJ2-2; D is unresolved. This CDR3 is built from 12 residues. Trimming left V 5 bases short and J 8 bases short, with 9 bases between. Germline V CDR1 and CDR2: SGHTA, FQGNSA. The CDR3 region has the DNA TGTGCCAGCAGCCAGAGTATAGGGGAGCTGTTTTTT. Residues: CASSQSIGELFF.

The genes are TRBV12-3 or TRBV12-4 and TRBJ1-4, with D unresolved. With 7 bases removed from V and 8 bases from J, the gap between germline ends came to 14 bases. This CDR3 has 13 amino acids. CDR3 bases: TGTGCCAGCATGTCCCCAGCGGGGGAAAAACTGTTTTTT. The encoded protein is CASMSPAGEKLFF.

The chain employs TRBV27 and TRBJ2-3; the D gene is possibly TRBD1 (5 bases). V lost 6 bases, J lost 2 bases, and 21 bases lay in between. Per the germline V gene, CDR1 is MNHEY and CDR2 is SMNVEV (reference sequence). This CDR3 has 17 amino acids. CDR3 sequence: CASRSPTGRESTDTQYF. The CDR3 bases are TGTGCCAGCAGGAGCCCCACAGGCAGGGAATCCACAGATACGCAGTATTTT.

The table lists this clonotype with many counts. V and J are TRBV18 and TRBJ2-7; 10 bases match TRBD1. There are 14 residues in the CDR3. After removal of 3 bases from V and 5 bases from J, the junction contained 4 bases not matched to a gene. Germline loops: CDR1 KGHSH, CDR2 LQKENI. Written as DNA, the CDR3 is TGTGCCAGCTCACCCCAGGGACAGGGGAACGAGCAGTACTTC. Amino acids: CASSPQGQGNEQYF.

This clonotype has ten or more counts. CDR3 protein: CSASPRYQPQETQYF. The CDR3 DNA reads as TGCAGTGCTAGCCCTCGGTACCAACCCCAAGAGACCCAGTACTTC. The gene calls are TRBV20-1 and TRBJ2-5, with D unresolved. The length of the CDR3 is 15 residues. Germline V gene sequence: CDR1 DFQATT, CDR2 SNEGSKA (reference sequence). Trimming took 3 bases from V and 1 from J, leaving 15 bases between them.

This clonotype was detected many times. The chain's CDR3 is CAWNAGGGGTQYF. CDR3 DNA sequence: TGTGCCTGGAACGCAGGGGGCGGAGGGACGCAGTATTTT. The V gene is TRBV30, the J gene TRBJ2-3, with TRBD1 matching over 8 bases. The CDR3 is made up of 13 amino acids. In germline, CDR1 is GTSNPN, CDR2 SVGIG (reference sequence). V was clipped by 4 bases and J by 9 bases; unmatched bases: 9. Filled out from reference TRBV30 and TRBJ2-3, the complete variable domain reads SQTIHQWPATLVQPVGSPLSLECTVEGTSNPNLYWYRQAAGRGLQLLFYSVGIGQISSEVPQNLSASRPQDRQFILSSKKLLLSDSGFYLCAWNAGGGGTQYFGPGTRLTVL.

This clonotype was recorded at least ten times. The chain is built from TRBV12-3 or TRBV12-4 and TRBJ2-1, with a tentative D call TRBD1 (6 bases). This CDR3 is built from 13 residues. Trimming took 8 bases from V and 4 from J, leaving 12 bases between them. CDR3 sequence (DNA): TGTGCCAGCTCCTGGACAGCATACAATGAGCAGTTCTTC. This sequence encodes CASSWTAYNEQFF.

This clonotype was observed many times. The chain uses TRBV18 and TRBJ2-5, with D perhaps assigned TRBD1 or TRBD2 (5 bases each). CDR3 length equals 14 residues. Germline loops: CDR1 KGHSH, CDR2 LQKENI. V was pared by 4 bases and J by 2 bases, with 11 bases between. CDR3 in DNA: TGTGCCAGCTCACAGGTAGAGGGGCAAGAGACCCAGTACTTC. As protein: CASSQVEGQETQYF.

This sequence joins TRBV30 and TRBJ2-1; D is undetermined. The germline V and J ends were trimmed by 0 bases and 0 bases, with 9 bases remaining between them. The V gene's germline CDR1 is GTSNPN and CDR2 SVGIG (reference sequence). CDR3 size: 15 residues. CDR3 loop: CAWSVSGSSYNEQFF. CDR3 in DNA: TGTGCCTGGAGTGTTTCCGGCAGCTCCTACAATGAGCAGTTCTTC.

This clonotype was counted ten times or more. This sequence joins TRBV29-1 and TRBJ2-1; 14 positions agree with TRBD2. The CDR3 totals 16 residues. The V gene end was trimmed by 3 bases and the J gene end by 0 bases; junction bases not matched to a gene: 1. Per germline, CDR1 SQVTM and CDR2 ANQGSEA. The CDR3 region is CSVEGLAGVSYNEQFF. Written as DNA, the CDR3 is TGCAGCGTTGAGGGACTAGCGGGGGTCTCCTACAATGAGCAGTTCTTC.

The chain joins TRBV7-9 to TRBJ2-7; 7 bases align to TRBD1. After removal of 6 bases from V and 1 base from J, the junction contained 9 bases not matched to a gene. Germline V gene data show CDR1 as SEHNR and CDR2 as FQNEAQ (reference sequence). This CDR3 is 15 amino acids long. In nucleotides, the CDR3 is TGTGCCAGCAGGGATGACAGGGCCATGTCCTACGAGCAGTACTTC. Translated: CASRDDRAMSYEQYF.

This clonotype was detected many times. The V and J genes are TRBV6-2 or TRBV6-3 and TRBJ2-1; 7 bases agree with TRBD2. Germline V gene lookup returns CDR1 MNHEY and CDR2 SVGEGT. Germline trimming cut 2 bases from V and 5 bases from J; bases unmatched to any gene: 12. This CDR3 has 17 amino acids. The CDR3 reads CASSYPQGRETHNEQFF. CDR3 nucleotide sequence: TGTGCCAGCAGTTACCCACAAGGGCGGGAGACACACAATGAGCAGTTCTTC.

The rearrangement joins TRBV11-2 to TRBJ1-4; the D is unclear. CDR3 length: 16 residues. Germline V gives CDR1 SGHAT, CDR2 FQNNGV. Deletions cut 3 bases from V and 3 bases from J, with 14 bases between. The CDR3 sequence: CASSLGPGMPNEKLFF. CDR3 coding DNA: TGTGCCAGCAGCTTGGGTCCCGGTATGCCTAATGAAAAACTGTTTTTT.

The chain joins TRBV28 to TRBJ2-3; D ambiguous. CDR3 length: 15 amino acids. V gave up 8 bases and J gave up 0 bases, with 15 bases separating them. From germline, CDR1 is MDHEN and CDR2 SYDVKM. As DNA, the CDR3 is TGTGCCAGCCGGTTCGAGGAGCGTAGCACAGATACGCAGTATTTT. Translation: CASRFEERSTDTQYF.

The chain has TRBV4-3 and TRBJ2-3; no definite D call. V was trimmed by 5 bases and J by 7 bases, leaving 13 bases between them. The CDR3 sequence is 13 residues long. CDR1 is LGHNA, CDR2 YSLEER, per germline. The CDR3 sequence: CASSSVSSNTQYF. The CDR3 bases are TGCGCCAGCAGCTCCGTTAGCTCAAATACGCAGTATTTT.